This T cell receptor beta chain was sequenced for a study of blood T cells in healthy people across ages. Each donor supplied about 9.6 milliliters of peripheral blood. Then a second PCR, running roughly 7 to 11 cycles, was carried out with a sample-barcoded 5' primer and a J-beta primer mix. TCRdb re-called the 5' RACE reads through MiXCR, storing one row per CDR3 protein. Among about 1.1 million distinct CDR3 sequences listed, around two fifths were seen once. Specimen: blood. The TCR comes from a man aged 18 to 35 in good health.

CDR3 sequence: CASSLTGPGQPQHF. In DNA form, the CDR3 reads TGTGCCAGCAGCCTTACAGGGCCCGGTCAGCCCCAGCATTTT. The V call is TRBV6-2 or TRBV6-3, the J call TRBJ1-5; maybe TRBD1 (6 bases). The germline gives CDR1 MNHEY, CDR2 SVGEGT. The length of the CDR3 is 14 residues. Trimming took 6 bases from V and 6 from J, leaving 15 bases between them.